Following are 28 T cell receptor beta chains from one sample sequenced in a study of blood T cell repertoires in COVID-19. The repertoire was sequenced with immunoSEQ multiplex PCR; TCRdb's copy has only in-frame clones and lacks some. The data contain around 160,000 clones, approximately 83% of them singletons. The specimen was peripheral blood. These receptors were collected from a woman aged 55-70 years with COVID-19, enrolled during active disease.

CDR3 sequence reads: CASSLGQGHTDTQYF. In DNA form, the CDR3 reads TGTGCCAGCAGCTTAGGACAGGGGCACACAGATACGCAGTATTTT. This rearrangement joins TRBV13 to TRBJ2-3; 7 bases fit TRBD1. This CDR3 region has 15 residues. The V and J ends lost 0 bases and 2 bases, in that order; junction bases with no gene match: 2. Germline-derived CDR1 and CDR2 are PRHDT and FYEKMQ (reference sequence). Complete variable domain (other parts from reference TRBV13 and TRBJ2-3): AAGVIQSPRHLIKEKRETATLKCYPIPRHDTVYWYQQGPGQDPQFLISFYEKMQSDKGSIPDRFSAQQFSDYHSELNMSSLELGDSALYFCASSLGQGHTDTQYFGPGTRLTVL.

This chain joins TRBV5-1 and TRBJ2-1, with D maybe TRBD1 (6 bases). From germline, CDR1 is SGHRS and CDR2 YFSETQ. Deletions cut 7 bases from V and 2 bases from J, with 16 bases between. This CDR3 comprises 15 residues. In DNA, the CDR3 is TGCGCCAGCCGAGATAGGGGGACGGCCTACAATGAGCAGTTCTTC. It codes for CASRDRGTAYNEQFF.

The CDR3: CASSLAGIDNEQFF. The DNA for the CDR3 is TGTGCCAGCAGTTTGGCAGGTATCGACAATGAGCAGTTCTTC. V gene TRBV2 combines with J gene TRBJ2-1, with no clear D. This CDR3 region has 14 residues. Germline CDR1 reads SNHLY; CDR2 reads FYNNEI. V was pared by 5 bases and J by 5 bases, with 13 bases between.

The V and J genes are TRBV23-1 and TRBJ2-5, with a tentative D call TRBD1 (6 bases). TRBV23-1 is an ORF; its function is uncertain. V was cut by 5 bases and J by 1 base, with 11 bases left in between. This CDR3 is 14 amino acids long. In nucleotides, the CDR3 is TGCGCCAGCAGTACACAGGGTCCCCAAGAGACCCAGTACTTC. Translation: CASSTQGPQETQYF.

V is TRBV27 and J is TRBJ1-2; D is unresolved. Trimming removed 6 bases at V and 0 bases at J, with 11 bases between. This CDR3 is built from 14 residues. Germline V gene lookup returns CDR1 MNHEY and CDR2 SMNVEV (reference sequence). The CDR3 DNA is TGTGCCAGCAGCCCCCTGGAGCCTAACTATGGCTACACCTTC. Translating it yields CASSPLEPNYGYTF.

The chain joins TRBV7-2 to TRBJ1-2; TRBD1 aligns across 9 bases. Per the germline V gene, CDR1 is SGHTA and CDR2 is FQGNSA. The V and J ends lost 8 bases and 2 bases, in that order; junction bases with no gene match: 0. This CDR3 spans 12 amino acids. CDR3 sequence: CASGQGNYGYTF. CDR3 in DNA: TGTGCCAGCGGACAGGGGAACTATGGCTACACCTTC.

For the CDR3, the DNA is TGTGCCAGCAGGCCAGGCGGTCTAGGACAGGGGGGGCTGACCGGGGCCAACGTCCTGACTTTC. Protein sequence: CASRPGGLGQGGLTGANVLTF. The rearrangement links TRBV2 to TRBJ2-6; 10 bases agree with TRBD1. The CDR3 spans 21 residues. After removal of 6 bases from V and 4 bases from J, the junction contained 21 bases not matched to a gene. Germline V CDR1 and CDR2: SNHLY, FYNNEI.

This chain connects TRBV9 to TRBJ1-3; 7 bases are a match to TRBD1. The germline V gene has CDR1 SGDLS and CDR2 YYNGEE. V shed 4 bases and J 2 bases; nucleotides not matched to a gene: 3. The CDR3 loop spans 14 amino acids. The CDR3 sequence is CASSPGTAGNTIYF. CDR3 DNA sequence: TGTGCCAGCAGCCCAGGGACAGCTGGAAACACCATATATTTT.

This rearrangement joins TRBV5-1 to TRBJ1-1; 9 nucleotides agree with TRBD1. Germline CDR1 and CDR2: SGHRS and YFSETQ. CDR3 length equals 16 residues. With 4 bases clipped from V and 1 base from J, the junction kept 8 bases outside the gene matches. This chain's CDR3 is CASSLTQGAENTEAFF. DNA for the CDR3: TGCGCCAGCAGCCTTACACAGGGGGCGGAGAACACTGAAGCTTTCTTT.

This clone was seen a handful of times. V and J are TRBV19 and TRBJ1-1; the match to TRBD1 covers 8 bases. V lost 10 bases, J lost 4 bases, and 20 bases stayed unmatched. The CDR3 has 17 residues. Germline V CDR1 and CDR2: LNHDA, SQIVND (reference sequence). In nucleotides, the CDR3 is TGTGCCACCACACGCCTATCGGGGGATACAGGGGGCACTGAAGCTTTCTTT. This gives the protein CATTRLSGDTGGTEAFF. The full variable domain, in which reference TRBV19 and TRBJ1-1 provide the parts outside the CDR3, is DGGITQSPKYLFRKEGQNVTLSCEQNLNHDAMYWYRQDPGQGLRLIYYSQIVNDFQKGDIAEGYSVSREKKESFPLTVTSAQKNPTAFYLCATTRLSGDTGGTEAFFGQGTRLTVV.

This clone has a single count. The gene calls are TRBV7-3 and TRBJ1-4; a possible D gene is TRBD1 (6 bases). The CDR3 has 15 amino acids. Germline loops: CDR1 SGHTA, CDR2 FQGTGA. The ends were cut back, 5 bases at V and 7 bases at J, with 17 bases in the middle. The CDR3 loop is CASSRDTGPGEKLFF. DNA of the CDR3: TGTGCCAGCAGCCGAGATACAGGGCCCGGTGAAAAACTGTTTTTT. The full variable domain, rest sourced from reference TRBV7-3 and TRBJ1-4, is GAGVSQTPSNKVTEKGKYVELRCDPISGHTALYWYRQSLGQGPEFLIYFQGTGAADDSGLPNDRFFAVRPEGSVSTLKIQRTERGDSAVYLCASSRDTGPGEKLFFGSGTQLSVL.

CDR3 sequence (DNA): TGTGCCAGCAGCTTACTATCGACAGGTTTCTCCTACGAGCAGTACTTC. Translation gives CASSLLSTGFSYEQYF. The chain employs TRBV7-9 and TRBJ2-7, with a possible D match to TRBD1 (6 bases). The ends were cut back, 2 bases at V and 0 bases at J, with 14 bases in the middle. The germline V gene has CDR1 SEHNR and CDR2 FQNEAQ (reference sequence). The CDR3 covers 16 residues.

The chain recombines TRBV6-2 or TRBV6-3 with TRBJ1-1, with 9 nucleotides matching TRBD1. J was trimmed by 1 base and V by 6 bases; bases with no gene match: 12. Germline CDR1 MNHEY, CDR2 SVGEGT. CDR3 length: 17 amino acids. CDR3 bases: TGTGCCAGCAGCCTAAGGGATACGGGACAGGGGAACACTGAAGCTTTCTTT. Encoded protein: CASSLRDTGQGNTEAFF.

The chain joins TRBV5-6 to TRBJ2-7, with 12 bases that match TRBD2. This CDR3 has 15 amino acids. In germline, CDR1 is SGHDT, CDR2 YYEEEE. Trimming cost V 2 bases and J 2 bases; bases outside gene matches: 2. CDR3 in DNA: TGTGCCAGCAGCTTTCGGACTAGCGGGGCCTACGAGCAGTACTTC. Translating gives CASSFRTSGAYEQYF.

The chain employs TRBV10-3 and TRBJ1-4; D is unresolved. Germline assignment: CDR1 ENHRY and CDR2 SYGVKD. This CDR3 spans 15 amino acids. V shed 6 bases and J shed 0 bases, with 11 bases lying between them. CDR3 in amino acids: CAIRRSVATNEKLFF. Here the CDR3 DNA reads TGTGCCATCAGGAGGTCAGTTGCAACTAATGAAAAACTGTTTTTT.

The chain carries TRBV29-1 and TRBJ2-3; 10 bases line up with TRBD1. The trim removed 6 bases at V and 14 bases at J, leaving 8 bases unmatched. CDR3 length equals 11 residues. Germline V lookup: CDR1 SQVTM, CDR2 ANQGSEA. CDR3 nucleotides: TGCAGCGTGGAGACAGGGGGCGACCGGTATTTT. It is translated as CSVETGGDRYF.

This sequence joins TRBV6-5 and TRBJ1-3; D may be TRBD1 (6 bases). V lost 7 bases to trimming and J lost 0 bases, with 13 bases between them. The CDR3 runs 15 residues. Per germline, CDR1 MNHEY and CDR2 SVGAGI. The CDR3 region has the DNA TGTGCCAGCACCAGGGGCCAACACTCTGGAAACACCATATATTTT. Encoded protein: CASTRGQHSGNTIYF.

The chain carries TRBV5-1 and TRBJ2-7; 8 bases map to TRBD2. CDR1 is SGHRS, CDR2 YFSETQ, per germline. This CDR3 is 16 amino acids long. Trimming removed 0 bases from V and 2 bases from J; junction bases left unmatched: 7. CDR3 in DNA: TGCGCCAGCAGCTTGGGTGTGGGACTAGAGGCCTACGAGCAGTACTTC. This sequence encodes CASSLGVGLEAYEQYF.

This clone was seen a handful of times. This chain uses TRBV6-2 or TRBV6-3 with TRBJ2-1; 13 nucleotides align to TRBD2. The trim removed 4 bases at V and 5 bases at J, leaving 8 bases unmatched. Germline V gene sequence: CDR1 MNHEY, CDR2 SVGEGT. This CDR3 contains 17 residues. CDR3 amino acids: CASSSGLAGVGDNEQFF. In nucleotides, the CDR3 is TGTGCCAGCAGTTCAGGACTAGCGGGGGTGGGCGACAATGAGCAGTTCTTC.

This clone has only a few counts. The V gene is TRBV12-3 or TRBV12-4, the J gene TRBJ2-1; D is unresolved. This CDR3 spans 12 amino acids. V lost 6 bases and J lost 5, with 8 bases in between. CDR3 loop: CASRHADNEQFF. The CDR3 region has the DNA TGTGCCAGCAGACACGCGGACAATGAGCAGTTCTTC.

The chain recombines TRBV4-1 with TRBJ1-1; no firm D call. This CDR3 has 15 residues. CDR1 and CDR2 from the germline V gene are MGHRA and YSYEKL. Trimming removed 6 bases from V and 0 bases from J, with 14 bases in between. The CDR3 DNA is TGCGCCAGCAGAAGACCGGGATCCCTGAACACTGAAGCTTTCTTT. This gives the protein CASRRPGSLNTEAFF.

This chain joins TRBV7-2 and TRBJ2-1; weak D call: TRBD1 (5 bases). Germline CDR1 SGHTA, CDR2 FQGNSA. Trimming removed 5 bases at V and 1 base at J, with 12 bases between. The CDR3 contains 15 residues. The chain's CDR3 is CASSPGPPSYNEQFF. DNA for the CDR3: TGTGCCAGCAGCCCAGGGCCCCCTTCCTACAATGAGCAGTTCTTC.

CDR3 residues: CASSGLAAFTYEQYF. The CDR3 DNA reads as TGTGCCAGCAGTGGACTAGCAGCCTTCACCTACGAGCAGTACTTC. The chain has TRBV5-6 and TRBJ2-7; 8 positions match TRBD2. V lost 5 bases to trimming and J lost 2 bases; unmatched junction nucleotides: 9. The germline V gene has CDR1 SGHDT and CDR2 YYEEEE. This CDR3 comprises 15 residues.

V is TRBV7-2 and J is TRBJ1-6; a possible D gene is TRBD1 (6 bases). This CDR3 is 13 amino acids long. From germline, CDR1 is SGHTA and CDR2 FQGNSA. V gave up 3 bases and J gave up 6 bases, with 6 bases separating them. CDR3 loop: CASSLDSNSPLHF. CDR3 bases: TGTGCCAGCAGCTTGGACAGTAATTCACCCCTCCACTTT.

This clone was seen a single time. The chain couples TRBV7-2 to TRBJ2-7; D is possibly TRBD1 (5 bases). Germline V gives CDR1 SGHTA, CDR2 FQGNSA. V was pared by 5 bases and J by 5 bases, with 22 bases between. The CDR3 spans 16 residues. CDR3 sequence: CASSPTQASYPDEQYF. CDR3 nucleotide sequence: TGTGCCAGCAGCCCGACACAGGCTTCTTACCCCGACGAGCAGTACTTC.

CDR3 loop: CASSFTSRAGEQYF. Written as DNA, the CDR3 is TGCGCCAGCAGCTTTACGTCAAGGGCGGGCGAGCAGTACTTC. This chain joins TRBV5-1 and TRBJ2-7; perhaps TRBD2 as D (5 bases). Germline loops: CDR1 SGHRS, CDR2 YFSETQ. The germline V and J ends were trimmed by 2 bases and 6 bases, with 15 bases remaining between them. This CDR3 is built from 14 residues.

The chain combines TRBV6-2 or TRBV6-3 with TRBJ1-6; TRBD1 matches at 10 bases. Germline values: CDR1 MNHEY, CDR2 SVGEGT. V shed 6 bases, J shed 14 bases, and the junction held 13 bases outside the gene matches. The CDR3 is 15 residues long. CDR3 in DNA: TGTGCCAGCAGCCGGGGACAGGGGACGGTGTGGGCCCTCCACTTT. Protein sequence: CASSRGQGTVWALHF.

This clone was seen only once. The chain recombines TRBV25-1 with TRBJ1-1; 7 nucleotides line up with TRBD1. This CDR3 has 15 residues. The V gene's germline CDR1 is MGHDK and CDR2 SYGVNS. After removal of 1 base from V and 2 bases from J, the junction contained 4 bases not matched to a gene. The CDR3 loop is CASSEFGTDNTEAFF. The CDR3 DNA reads TGTGCCAGCAGTGAATTTGGGACAGATAACACTGAAGCTTTCTTT.